The rows below give T cell receptor beta chains drawn from one sample of a study of blood T cell repertoires in COVID-19. TCRdb keeps only in-frame clones here, not all; method: immunoSEQ multiplex PCR. This table has some 150,000 clones, around nine tenths appearing once. Sequenced: peripheral blood. The source is a human donor in a cohort sampled during active COVID-19. Each CDR3 is given with its conserved first and last residue. Fields, in order: V gene, CDR3 protein.

V gene: TRBV5-4
CDR3 protein: CASSPWSGAYQETQYF

V gene: TRBV7-2
CDR3 protein: CASSHGTSGGSQYF

V gene: TRBV2
CDR3 protein: CASSARGYGYTF

V gene: TRBV2
CDR3 protein: CASRAPGQGVGEQYF

V gene: TRBV19
CDR3 protein: CASSMGGSSYEQYF

V gene: TRBV9
CDR3 protein: CASSVEPGQLNTEAFF

V gene: TRBV27
CDR3 protein: CASNQQGLHTEAFF

V gene: TRBV5-1
CDR3 protein: CASSWQGNSYEQYF

V gene: TRBV23-1
CDR3 protein: CASSQGTSGLYEQYF

V gene: TRBV4-3
CDR3 protein: CASSSSTDTQYF

V gene: TRBV19
CDR3 protein: CASSIRRLAGVTDTQYF

V gene: TRBV11-2
CDR3 protein: CASSPDRGTYEQYF

V gene: TRBV6-5
CDR3 protein: CASSSQRVSGAYEQYF

V gene: TRBV30
CDR3 protein: CAWSVPGVGDTQYF

V gene: TRBV3-1/TRBV3-2
CDR3 protein: CASSYGTDSQYF

V gene: TRBV30
CDR3 protein: CAWSATYEQYF

V gene: TRBV4-1
CDR3 protein: CASSQAGTGTSGANVLTF

V gene: TRBV5-1
CDR3 protein: CASSLVPGTNTGELFF

V gene: TRBV27
CDR3 protein: CASSLRRGEQFF

V gene: TRBV11-3
CDR3 protein: CASSLTGPTDTQYF

V gene: TRBV9
CDR3 protein: CASSVDGSSYEQYF

V gene: TRBV9
CDR3 protein: CASSVGTLRTGNEQFF

V gene: TRBV6-5
CDR3 protein: CASAPAVSHEQFF

V gene: TRBV6-6
CDR3 protein: CASSGINQRGKNIQYF

V gene: TRBV6-2/TRBV6-3
CDR3 protein: CASSSISGGAIGELFF

V gene: TRBV6-5
CDR3 protein: CAVGVLTAKSF

V gene: TRBV4-2
CDR3 protein: CASSQEGLATYNEQFF